The next 29 T cell receptor beta chains were all read from a single sample in a study of blood T cell repertoires in COVID-19. Sequencing was performed with immunoSEQ multiplex PCR; in TCRdb, only in-frame clones are kept and a portion is missing. The sample lists about 330,000 clones; over 75% were seen once. The sample consisted of PBMCs or T cells enriched from blood (not recorded which). These TCRs come from a woman aged 25 to 39 who had recovered from COVID-19.

The rearrangement joins TRBV19 to TRBJ2-3; 7 nucleotides agree with TRBD2. CDR1 LNHDA and CDR2 SQIVND come from the germline V gene (reference sequence). The junction had 8 bases not matched to a gene; V was cut back by 9 bases and J by 2 bases. The CDR3 is 14 residues long. Here the CDR3 DNA reads TGTGCCAGCTCCTTAGCGGGCGCCACAGATACGCAGTATTTT. Protein: CASSLAGATDTQYF.

This rearrangement joins TRBV19 to TRBJ1-1, with D possibly matching TRBD1 (5 bases). Per germline, CDR1 LNHDA and CDR2 SQIVND (reference sequence). This CDR3 contains 16 residues. Trimming left V 1 base short and J 0 bases short, with 12 bases between. CDR3: CASSIGAGLMNTEAFF. The CDR3 DNA is TGTGCCAGTAGTATAGGGGCAGGGTTGATGAACACTGAAGCTTTCTTT. Supplemented by reference TRBV19 and TRBJ1-1, the full variable domain reads DGGITQSPKYLFRKEGQNVTLSCEQNLNHDAMYWYRQDPGQGLRLIYYSQIVNDFQKGDIAEGYSVSREKKESFPLTVTSAQKNPTAFYLCASSIGAGLMNTEAFFGQGTRLTVV.

V and J are TRBV3-1 (or the pseudogene TRBV3-2) and TRBJ1-2, with a possible D match to TRBD1 (5 bases). The V gene lost 0 bases and the J gene lost 3 bases, with 8 bases spanning the gap. Germline CDR1 and CDR2: LGHDT and YNNKEL (reference sequence). CDR3 length equals 14 residues. CDR3 loop: CASSQDRRDYGYTF. Here the CDR3 DNA reads TGTGCCAGCAGCCAAGATCGCAGGGACTATGGCTACACCTTC.

The chain has TRBV30 and TRBJ2-3, with TRBD1 matching 9 bases. CDR1 is GTSNPN and CDR2 is SVGIG in the germline V gene (reference sequence). This CDR3 spans 14 amino acids. With V trimmed by 4 bases and J by 4 bases, 6 bases remained unmatched. CDR3 bases: TGTGCCTGGACCGCGACAGGGGGGTCAGATACGCAGTATTTT. Its protein is CAWTATGGSDTQYF.

The rearrangement uses TRBV9 and TRBJ2-1; 7 nucleotides line up with TRBD2. Germline V gene lookup returns CDR1 SGDLS and CDR2 YYNGEE. After removal of 4 bases from V and 0 bases from J, the junction contained 4 bases not matched to a gene. The CDR3 is 15 residues long. The CDR3 nucleotides read TGTGCCAGCAGCCCTAGCGGCGACTCCTACAATGAGCAGTTCTTC. It is translated as CASSPSGDSYNEQFF.

The chain carries TRBV5-1 and TRBJ2-2; D is perhaps TRBD1 (5 bases). CDR3 length: 14 amino acids. Germline-derived CDR1 and CDR2 are SGHRS and YFSETQ. Trimming took 0 bases from V and 5 from J, leaving 8 bases between them. This CDR3 reads CASSLGSGTGELFF. The DNA of the CDR3 is TGCGCCAGCAGCTTGGGATCAGGGACCGGGGAGCTGTTTTTT.

The table lists this clone with a count of one. This chain joins TRBV2 and TRBJ2-2; TRBD1 agrees at 9 bases. Germline-derived CDR1 and CDR2 are SNHLY and FYNNEI. This CDR3 region has 18 residues. The junction had 14 bases not matched to a gene; V was cut back by 4 bases and J by 5 bases. The CDR3 region is CASSAALVGTGWTGELFF. The CDR3 DNA sequence: TGTGCCAGCAGTGCGGCCCTAGTCGGGACAGGGTGGACCGGGGAGCTGTTTTTT.

The chain has TRBV25-1 and TRBJ2-5, with D perhaps TRBD2 (6 bases). V dropped 1 base and J dropped 5 bases, with 23 bases sitting between them. The CDR3 runs to 18 residues. Germline V gene data show CDR1 as MGHDK and CDR2 as SYGVNS. DNA for the CDR3: TGTGCCAGCAGTGAATTGGGGGGACGGACACCGCGAGGGGAGACCCAGTACTTC. Translating gives CASSELGGRTPRGETQYF.

This chain links TRBV28 with TRBJ1-1; a possible D gene is TRBD1 (6 bases). Per the germline V gene, CDR1 is MDHEN and CDR2 is SYDVKM. The germline V and J ends were trimmed by 4 bases and 0 bases, with 12 bases remaining between them. There are 15 residues in the CDR3. The CDR3 loop is CASSSPTGMNTEAFF. The CDR3 DNA follows: TGTGCCAGCAGTTCCCCGACAGGCATGAACACTGAAGCTTTCTTT.

This clone was detected once. J is TRBJ1-1 and V is TRBV11-2, with 7 positions matching TRBD1. Germline V lookup: CDR1 SGHAT, CDR2 FQNNGV. CDR3 length: 17 residues. The junction had 8 bases not matched to a gene; V was cut back by 0 bases and J by 1 base. The CDR3 bases are TGTGCCAGCAGCTTAGATCCCTCGACAGGGAAGAACACTGAAGCTTTCTTT. Its protein is CASSLDPSTGKNTEAFF.

The chain couples TRBV18 to TRBJ1-1, with TRBD1 matching over 7 bases. V shed 6 bases, J shed 2 bases, and the junction held 9 bases outside the gene matches. Germline V gene data show CDR1 as KGHSH and CDR2 as LQKENI. There are 15 residues in the CDR3. The CDR3 DNA is TGTGCCAGCTCCCTATCCAGGGGGTTAAACACTGAAGCTTTCTTT. This translates into CASSLSRGLNTEAFF.

On this clone: Other DNA sequences in the same sample also yield this CDR3. The V gene is TRBV30, the J gene TRBJ1-2, with 7 nucleotides matching TRBD1. V dropped 2 bases and J dropped 4; count of bases not matched to a gene: 4. CDR3 size: 13 residues. Germline V lookup: CDR1 GTSNPN, CDR2 SVGIG (reference sequence). In DNA form, the CDR3 reads TGTGCCTGGAGTAGACAGGGAAGCTATGGCTACACCTTC. It specifies CAWSRQGSYGYTF.

The CDR3 coding sequence is TGTGCCAGCTCACCACAAATCGGGTACACTGAAGCTTTCTTT. Translated: CASSPQIGYTEAFF. The chain recombines TRBV18 with TRBJ1-1; no firm D call. V lost 1 base and J lost 3, with 9 bases in between. The CDR3 runs 14 residues. Germline CDR1 KGHSH, CDR2 LQKENI. Supplemented by reference TRBV18 and TRBJ1-1, the full variable domain reads NAGVMQNPRHLVRRRGQEARLRCSPMKGHSHVYWYRQLPEEGLKFMVYLQKENIIDESGMPKERFSAEFPKEGPSILRIQQVVRGDSAAYFCASSPQIGYTEAFFGQGTRLTVV.

The CDR3 loop is CASSQPRGGSSIYNEQFF. CDR3 in DNA: TGCGCCAGCAGCCAACCCCGGGGGGGGTCCTCTATCTACAATGAGCAGTTCTTC. The J gene is TRBJ2-1, the V gene TRBV4-1; 8 bases fit TRBD2. Germline assignment: CDR1 MGHRA and CDR2 YSYEKL. The CDR3 loop spans 18 amino acids. J lost 3 bases, V lost 2 bases, and 12 bases had no gene match.

This clone has a single count. V usage is TRBV19 and J usage is TRBJ2-1, with D tentatively TRBD1 (6 bases). Germline values: CDR1 LNHDA, CDR2 SQIVND (reference sequence). This CDR3 contains 12 residues. With 6 bases removed from V and 7 bases from J, the gap between germline ends came to 10 bases. CDR3 sequence: CASRLQGNEQFF. The CDR3 region has the DNA TGTGCCAGTAGACTACAGGGTAATGAGCAGTTCTTC.

The V gene is TRBV19, the J gene TRBJ1-3; D call uncertain. Germline values: CDR1 LNHDA, CDR2 SQIVND (reference sequence). The CDR3 covers 17 residues. The V gene lost 7 bases and the J gene lost 0 bases, with 19 bases spanning the gap. The chain's CDR3 is CASMALESAASGNTIYF. The DNA for the CDR3 is TGTGCCAGTATGGCTCTCGAGTCCGCGGCCTCTGGAAACACCATATATTTT.

This chain links TRBV5-4 with TRBJ2-3, with D uncertain. Germline V lookup: CDR1 SGHNT, CDR2 YYREEE (reference sequence). This CDR3 is built from 12 residues. V was shortened by 0 bases and J by 14 bases, with 13 bases between the two germline ends. This CDR3 reads CASSLGSLRWYF. CDR3 nucleotides: TGTGCCAGCAGCTTGGGGTCGCTCAGGTGGTATTTT. Looking up the rest from reference TRBV5-4 and TRBJ2-3 gives the full variable domain: ETGVTQSPTHLIKTRGQQVTLRCSSQSGHNTVSWYQQALGQGPQFIFQYYREEENGRGNFPPRFSGLQFPNYSSELNVNALELDDSALYLCASSLGSLRWYFGPGTRLTVL.

The V gene is TRBV5-5, the J gene TRBJ2-3; maybe TRBD2 (6 bases). Germline V gene data show CDR1 as SGHKS and CDR2 as YYEKEE (reference sequence). The V end lost 4 bases, the J end lost 4 bases, and 13 bases lay between the germline ends. CDR3 length: 14 residues. The CDR3 loop is CASSPGAGSDTQYF. CDR3 DNA: TGTGCCAGCAGCCCCGGGGCGGGGTCAGATACGCAGTATTTT.

This clone was found once. J is TRBJ1-2 and V is TRBV12-3 or TRBV12-4; TRBD1 agrees at 10 bases. V lost 4 bases and J lost 7; bases outside the gene matches: 0. The CDR3 runs to 12 residues. The CDR3 loop reads CASSWDRGGYTF. CDR3 DNA sequence: TGTGCCAGCAGTTGGGACAGGGGTGGCTACACCTTC.

The chain is built from TRBV5-1 and TRBJ1-4; 8 bases match TRBD1. CDR3 size: 16 residues. Germline values: CDR1 SGHRS, CDR2 YFSETQ. Trimming took 0 bases from V and 8 from J; bases not matched to a gene: 9. CDR3 nucleotide sequence: TGCGCCAGCAGCTTGGCCTCGGCAGGGGGCCGGGAAAAACTGTTTTTT. It is translated as CASSLASAGGREKLFF.

The chain employs TRBV19 and TRBJ1-1; D might be TRBD1 (6 bases). V was cut by 9 bases and J by 8 bases, with 28 bases left in between. From germline, CDR1 is LNHDA and CDR2 SQIVND (reference sequence). The CDR3 is made up of 16 amino acids. The CDR3 nucleotides read TGTGCCAGCTCATCATTCCCGGGACCAGGGGTGAGGGAAGCTTTCTTT. Amino acid sequence: CASSSFPGPGVREAFF.

This chain joins TRBV19 and TRBJ1-5; no firm D call. Trimming removed 2 bases from V and 0 bases from J, with 8 bases in between. Germline V gene lookup returns CDR1 LNHDA and CDR2 SQIVND (reference sequence). The CDR3 consists of 15 residues. The CDR3 spells CASSISANSNQPQHF. CDR3 in DNA: TGTGCCAGTAGTATATCAGCGAATAGCAATCAGCCCCAGCATTTT.

V usage is TRBV2 and J usage is TRBJ1-3; 8 positions agree with TRBD1. Germline V lookup: CDR1 SNHLY, CDR2 FYNNEI. The V gene end was trimmed by 7 bases and the J gene end by 1 base; junction bases not matched to a gene: 3. The CDR3 spans 14 residues. The CDR3 reads CASIRQGSGNTIYF. CDR3 DNA sequence: TGTGCCAGCATACGACAGGGGTCTGGAAACACCATATATTTT.

This chain joins TRBV4-3 and TRBJ1-3, with 7 nucleotides matching TRBD1. V shed 1 base and J 0 bases; nucleotides not matched to a gene: 3. This CDR3 has 16 amino acids. From germline, CDR1 is LGHNA and CDR2 YSLEER. CDR3 residues: CASSQAGQSSGNTIYF. The CDR3 nucleotides read TGCGCCAGCAGCCAAGCGGGACAGAGCTCTGGAAACACCATATATTTT.

The chain uses TRBV4-1 and TRBJ1-5; the D gene is possibly TRBD1 (6 bases). The germline V and J ends were trimmed by 0 bases and 6 bases, with 12 bases remaining between them. The CDR3 has 15 amino acids. The germline gives CDR1 MGHRA, CDR2 YSYEKL. The DNA for the CDR3 is TGCGCCAGCAGCCAAGATTCAGGGGTGGGTCAGCCCCAGCATTTT. Translated, it gives CASSQDSGVGQPQHF.

This chain uses TRBV28 with TRBJ1-5; no clear D gene. Germline V gene lookup returns CDR1 MDHEN and CDR2 SYDVKM. The V end lost 1 base, the J end lost 0 bases, and 10 bases lay between the germline ends. The CDR3 totals 16 residues. CDR3: CASSLSELASNQPQHF. The CDR3 DNA is TGTGCCAGCAGTTTATCGGAGTTAGCTAGCAATCAGCCCCAGCATTTT.

The count of this clone is one. The chain is built from TRBV18 and TRBJ1-2; D might be TRBD1 (6 bases). The V end lost 6 bases, the J end lost 3 bases, and 17 bases lay between the germline ends. Germline CDR1 and CDR2: KGHSH and LQKENI. CDR3 size: 15 residues. CDR3 nucleotide sequence: TGTGCCAGCTCCCTACTACAGGGAGTCGACTATGGCTACACCTTC. Translating gives CASSLLQGVDYGYTF.

V usage is TRBV5-1 and J usage is TRBJ1-1; perhaps TRBD1 as D (6 bases). Germline V gives CDR1 SGHRS, CDR2 YFSETQ. V dropped 2 bases and J dropped 4 bases, with 24 bases sitting between them. The length of the CDR3 is 18 residues. This CDR3 reads CASSFHLPGRGGSTEAFF. The DNA of the CDR3 is TGCGCCAGCAGCTTCCACCTCCCCGGCAGGGGTGGAAGCACTGAAGCTTTCTTT.

The chain recombines TRBV5-1 with TRBJ2-7; TRBD1 aligns across 9 bases. V lost 2 bases, J lost 3 bases, and 3 bases stayed unmatched. The germline V gene has CDR1 SGHRS and CDR2 YFSETQ. This CDR3 is built from 14 residues. CDR3 nucleotide sequence: TGCGCCAGCAGCTTACAGGGGGCGGGCTACGAGCAGTACTTC. Residues: CASSLQGAGYEQYF.